The text below deals with one T cell receptor (beta chain). Its antigen is still unknown. This specimen belongs to a study of shared clonotypes between healthy human individuals. Produced via immunoSEQ multiplex PCR; TCRdb's table is partial and in-frame only. The data show 2 million to 2.5 million clones, with approximately 95% seen just once and 0.1% to 0.15% held by the top ten. Donors comprised healthy HIV-negative adults lacking recent acute infections or vaccinations. Overall study results and limits: Clonotype sharing among donors likely depends on sequencing depth.

The receptor was isolated from a man younger than 35 in good health. The sample was naive CD4+ T cells sorted from blood. Subset here: CD45RA+ positively selected.

The CDR3: CASKEFTGPNTEAFF. CDR3 nucleotide sequence: TGTGCCAGCAAGGAATTTACAGGACCGAACACTGAAGCTTTCTTT. The rearrangement uses TRBV28 and TRBJ1-1, with a weak D call TRBD1 (5 bases). The CDR3 runs 15 residues. CDR1 and CDR2 from the germline V gene are MDHEN and SYDVKM. Trimming took 7 bases from V and 1 from J, leaving 16 bases between them.